The entry below gives a single T cell receptor (beta chain) sequence along with its context. Its antigen is still unknown. The CDR3 loop spans 15 amino acids. Trimming stripped 1 base from V and 10 bases from J, with 14 bases between. CDR1 is LGHDT and CDR2 is YNNKEL in the germline V gene (reference sequence). This record belongs to a study of T cell responses to AZD1222 COVID-19 vaccine. Study-level findings and limits: There were repertoire samples only from the period after the peak T cell response. Seropositivity was recorded at baseline in only six AZD1222 recipients.

The repertoire was sequenced with immunoSEQ multiplex PCR; TCRdb's copy has only in-frame clones and lacks some. Here the sample spans about 190,000 clones, approximately 91% being singletons. The receptor's source is an adult in good health. The specimen was peripheral blood, collected on day 0 of AZD1222 vaccination. The chain recombines TRBV3-1 (or the pseudogene TRBV3-2) with TRBJ2-6; D tentatively reads TRBD1 or TRBD2 (6 bases each). CDR3 residues: CASSQGGAGHNVLTF. The CDR3 DNA is TGTGCCAGCAGCCAAGGGGGGGCAGGACATAACGTCCTGACTTTC.